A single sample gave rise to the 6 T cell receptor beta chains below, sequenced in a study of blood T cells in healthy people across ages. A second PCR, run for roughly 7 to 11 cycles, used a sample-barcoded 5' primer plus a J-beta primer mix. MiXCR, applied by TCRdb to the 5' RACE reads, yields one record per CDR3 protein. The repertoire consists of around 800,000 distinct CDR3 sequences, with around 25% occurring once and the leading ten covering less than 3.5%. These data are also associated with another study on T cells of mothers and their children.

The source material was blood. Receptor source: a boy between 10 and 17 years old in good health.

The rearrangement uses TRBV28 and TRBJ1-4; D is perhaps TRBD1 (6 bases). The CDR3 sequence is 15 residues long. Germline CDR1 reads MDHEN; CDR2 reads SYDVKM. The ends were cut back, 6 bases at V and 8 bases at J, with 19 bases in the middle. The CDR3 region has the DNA TGTGCCAGCAGCCCTCGGGACATGGAGAAAGAAAAACTGTTTTTT. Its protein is CASSPRDMEKEKLFF.

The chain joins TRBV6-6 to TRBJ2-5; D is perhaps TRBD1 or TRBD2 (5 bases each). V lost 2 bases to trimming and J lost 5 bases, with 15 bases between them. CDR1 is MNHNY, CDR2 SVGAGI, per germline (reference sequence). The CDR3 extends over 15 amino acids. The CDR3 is CASSYGGSGRETQYF. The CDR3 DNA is TGTGCCAGCAGTTACGGGGGAAGTGGTAGGGAGACCCAGTACTTC.

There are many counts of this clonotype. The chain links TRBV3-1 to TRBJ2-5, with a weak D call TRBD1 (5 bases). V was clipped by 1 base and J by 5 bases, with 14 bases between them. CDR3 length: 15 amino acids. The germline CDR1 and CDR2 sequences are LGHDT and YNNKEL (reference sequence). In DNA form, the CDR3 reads TGTGCCAGCAGCCAAGGAACCCCAGGGTCCGAGACCCAGTACTTC. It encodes CASSQGTPGSETQYF.

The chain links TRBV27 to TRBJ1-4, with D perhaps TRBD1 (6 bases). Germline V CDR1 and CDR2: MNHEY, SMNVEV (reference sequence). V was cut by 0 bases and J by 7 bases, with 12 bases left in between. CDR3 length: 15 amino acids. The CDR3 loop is CASSLSRVGGEKLFF. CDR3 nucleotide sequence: TGTGCCAGCAGTTTATCGAGGGTAGGGGGTGAAAAACTGTTTTTT. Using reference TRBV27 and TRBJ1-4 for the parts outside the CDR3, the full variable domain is EAQVTQNPRYLITVTGKKLTVTCSQNMNHEYMSWYRQDPGLGLRQIYYSMNVEVTDKGDVPEGYKVSRKEKRNFPLILESPSPNQTSLYFCASSLSRVGGEKLFFGSGTQLSVL.

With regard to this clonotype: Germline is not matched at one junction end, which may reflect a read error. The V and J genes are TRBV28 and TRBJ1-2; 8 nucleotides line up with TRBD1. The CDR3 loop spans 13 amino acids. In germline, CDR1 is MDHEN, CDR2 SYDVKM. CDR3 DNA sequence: TGTGTCAGCAGTCAGGGGGCTCAATATGGCTACACCTTC. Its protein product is CVSSQGAQYGYTF.

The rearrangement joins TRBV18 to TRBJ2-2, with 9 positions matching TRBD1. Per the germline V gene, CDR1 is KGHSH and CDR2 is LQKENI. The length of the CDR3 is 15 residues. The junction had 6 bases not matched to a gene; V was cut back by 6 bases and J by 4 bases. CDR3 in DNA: TGTGCCAGCTCGTCTGGGACAGGGCGCACCGGGGAGCTGTTTTTT. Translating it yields CASSSGTGRTGELFF.